This T cell receptor (beta chain) was captured in a study of blood T cell repertoires in COVID-19. Overall study context: Italy, Spain and the United States were the sources of the convalescent and acute COVID-19 samples. The analysed material was cDNA or gDNA that came from T cells, B-cell-depleted T cells, or PBMCs.

Authors' analysis steps: Estimates of nucleated cell counts were drawn from the amplification of reference gene primers. This table comes from immunoSEQ multiplex PCR, and its TCRdb copy is limited to in-frame clones, with some not included. The DNA gave D and trimming, while V, J and clone size come from that table. Here the sample spans 200,000 to 300,000 clones, just over 85% being singletons. V lost 6 bases to trimming and J lost 1 base, with 9 bases between them. This CDR3 has 14 residues. Per the germline V gene, CDR1 is SNHLY and CDR2 is FYNNEI. This sequence originates from a man at least 80 years old with acute or convalescent COVID-19. Sequencing input: peripheral blood. The V and J genes are TRBV2 and TRBJ2-2, with a weak D call TRBD2 (6 bases). The CDR3 loop is CASRGGLNTGELFF. The CDR3 DNA follows: TGTGCCAGCAGGGGGGGTCTGAACACCGGGGAGCTGTTTTTT.